This TCR beta chain was observed in a study of identical twins. Whole-study results and caveats: Out-of-frame alpha sequences common to twins were enriched for low generation probability. Fewer insertions were carried by abundant cord blood beta clonotypes, but none was seen in memory repertoires.

This clonotype has only a few counts. Antigen: not known. MiXCR, applied by TCRdb to the 5' RACE reads, yields one record per CDR3 protein. This table holds a few hundred thousand distinct CDR3 sequences, 15% found once. CDR3 length equals 16 residues. CDR1 and CDR2 from the germline V gene are SGHVS and FNYEAQ. The junction had 2 bases not matched to a gene; V was cut back by 1 base and J by 2 bases. These sequences were also reported in another study, on yellow fever vaccine responses in identical twins.

The chain has TRBV7-6 and TRBJ2-3; 11 bases match TRBD1. Sequenced input: CD4+ T cells sorted from blood. This receptor was taken from a woman aged 18-35 years in good health. CDR3 sequence reads: CASSLGTGGDTDTQYF. CDR3 nucleotides: TGTGCCAGCAGCTTAGGGACAGGGGGCGACACAGATACGCAGTATTTT.